These 16 T cell receptor beta chains share one sample of origin, sequenced in a study of blood T cell repertoires in COVID-19. Produced via immunoSEQ multiplex PCR; TCRdb's table is partial and in-frame only. The data show some 300,000 clones, approximately 89% seen once. Specimen: peripheral blood. These receptors were obtained from a woman aged 30 to 39 who had recovered from COVID-19.

This clone was seen just once. The chain is built from TRBV4-2 and TRBJ2-6; the D is unclear. The CDR3 covers 15 residues. The V end was cut by 1 base, the J end by 0 bases, with 4 bases between. In germline, CDR1 is LGHNA, CDR2 YNFKEQ. The CDR3 sequence: CASSQVSSGANVLTF. The DNA for the CDR3 is TGTGCCAGCAGCCAAGTTAGCTCTGGGGCCAACGTCCTGACTTTC.

J is TRBJ1-6 and V is TRBV6-8; unclear D gene. Looked up from germline, CDR1 is MNHGY and CDR2 is SAAAGT. This CDR3 region has 11 residues. Trimming took off 6 bases at V and 7 bases at J, with 4 bases between the two ends. For the CDR3, the DNA is TGTGCCAGCAGCCTCAATTCACCCCTCCACTTT. Translating gives CASSLNSPLHF.

The V call is TRBV4-1, the J call TRBJ2-1, with D possibly matching TRBD2 (5 bases). In germline, CDR1 is MGHRA, CDR2 YSYEKL. The CDR3 runs to 17 residues. V dropped 6 bases and J dropped 2 bases, with 20 bases sitting between them. The CDR3 nucleotides read TGCGCCAGCAGTTTAGACGGCCGAGGGATCCCCTACAATGAGCAGTTCTTC. The encoded protein is CASSLDGRGIPYNEQFF.

The gene calls are TRBV5-8 and TRBJ1-2; a possible D gene is TRBD1 (5 bases). The CDR3 is 13 amino acids. Trimming took 1 base from V and 7 from J, leaving 11 bases between them. Germline V gene data show CDR1 as SGHTS and CDR2 as YDEGEE. The CDR3 region has the DNA TGTGCCAGCAGCTTGACGGGGGTCGGTGGCTACACCTTC. It translates to CASSLTGVGGYTF.

V gene TRBV11-3 combines with J gene TRBJ2-3; tentative D call: TRBD1 (6 bases). The CDR3 loop spans 15 amino acids. Trimming removed 5 bases from V and 2 bases from J, with 14 bases in between. Per the germline V gene, CDR1 is SGHNT and CDR2 is YENEEA. CDR3 sequence reads: CASSVGHLFTDTQYF. Written as DNA, the CDR3 is TGTGCCAGCAGCGTGGGACATCTCTTCACAGATACGCAGTATTTT.

This rearrangement joins TRBV5-1 to TRBJ2-1; 9 nucleotides align to TRBD1. This CDR3 spans 16 amino acids. Per the germline V gene, CDR1 is SGHRS and CDR2 is YFSETQ. J was trimmed by 7 bases and V by 3 bases; bases with no gene match: 11. CDR3 coding DNA: TGCGCCAGCAGCTCCACAGGGACAGGGTTCATAAATGAGCAGTTCTTC. Translating it yields CASSSTGTGFINEQFF.

This clone has a handful of counts. This sequence joins TRBV7-9 and TRBJ2-1; possibly TRBD2 for D (5 bases). Per the germline V gene, CDR1 is SEHNR and CDR2 is FQNEAQ (reference sequence). The CDR3 contains 15 residues. V was cut by 2 bases and J by 5 bases, with 13 bases left in between. The chain's CDR3 is CASSLRELQNNEQFF. The CDR3 nucleotides are TGTGCCAGCAGCTTACGGGAATTGCAAAACAATGAGCAGTTCTTC.

The rearrangement joins TRBV20-1 to TRBJ1-5; possibly TRBD1 for D (5 bases). V was trimmed by 6 bases and J by 11 bases, leaving 11 bases between them. Looked up from germline, CDR1 is DFQATT and CDR2 is SNEGSKA (reference sequence). The CDR3 loop spans 10 amino acids. CDR3 sequence reads: CSAQDLAQHF. As DNA, the CDR3 is TGCAGTGCACAGGACCTAGCCCAGCATTTT.

This sequence joins TRBV3-1 (or the pseudogene TRBV3-2) and TRBJ1-4; D is perhaps TRBD1 (6 bases). This CDR3 is 13 amino acids long. Germline CDR1 reads LGHDT; CDR2 reads YNNKEL (reference sequence). Trimming took off 4 bases at V and 5 bases at J, with 8 bases between the two ends. The CDR3 sequence is CASSPGANEKLFF. As DNA, the CDR3 is TGTGCCAGCAGCCCAGGGGCCAATGAAAAACTGTTTTTT.

This clone came up a few times. The chain combines TRBV5-5 with TRBJ1-6; TRBD1 matches at 7 bases. CDR1 and CDR2 from the germline V gene are SGHKS and YYEKEE (reference sequence). V dropped 1 base and J dropped 0; count of bases not matched to a gene: 4. This CDR3 has 17 residues. CDR3 bases: TGTGCCAGCAGCTTGAGGGGACAGAACTCCTATAATTCACCCCTCCACTTT. It codes for CASSLRGQNSYNSPLHF.

CDR3 loop: CASSASGGHNEQFF. The CDR3, as DNA: TGCGCCAGCAGCGCCTCCGGGGGACACAATGAGCAGTTCTTC. V usage is TRBV5-1 and J usage is TRBJ2-1; TRBD2 might be the D (6 bases). V lost 4 bases and J 5 bases, leaving 13 bases between the germline ends. There are 14 residues in the CDR3. The V gene's germline CDR1 is SGHRS and CDR2 YFSETQ.

The rearrangement joins TRBV3-1 (or the pseudogene TRBV3-2) to TRBJ2-3; a possible D gene is TRBD2 (6 bases). The ends were cut back, 4 bases at V and 2 bases at J, with 16 bases in the middle. CDR3 length: 16 residues. Germline-derived CDR1 and CDR2 are LGHDT and YNNKEL (reference sequence). CDR3 residues: CASSLRDSPSTDTQYF. In DNA, the CDR3 is TGTGCCAGCAGCCTTCGGGACTCCCCCTCCACAGATACGCAGTATTTT.

The V call is TRBV2, the J call TRBJ2-1; D gene unclear. CDR3 length equals 11 residues. CDR1 and CDR2 from the germline V gene are SNHLY and FYNNEI. The V end lost 4 bases, the J end lost 11 bases, and 9 bases lay between the germline ends. The CDR3 loop reads CASSATDKQFF. The CDR3 DNA reads TGTGCCAGCAGTGCTACAGATAAGCAGTTCTTC.

Regarding this clone: The identical CDR3 is also encoded by other nucleotide sequences in the sample. J is TRBJ1-1 and V is TRBV12-3 or TRBV12-4, with TRBD1 identical over 9 bases. CDR3 length: 13 residues. V shed 7 bases, J shed 4 bases, and the junction held 4 bases outside the gene matches. The CDR3 DNA reads TGTGCCAGCACTCTGGGACAGGGCACTGAAGCTTTCTTT. It encodes CASTLGQGTEAFF.

This clone was detected once. This chain joins TRBV2 and TRBJ1-1; D unresolved. With 2 bases removed from V and 1 base from J, the gap between germline ends came to 11 bases. The CDR3 covers 15 residues. The germline gives CDR1 SNHLY, CDR2 FYNNEI. CDR3 sequence: CASSERPGRNTEAFF. The DNA of the CDR3 is TGTGCCAGCAGTGAACGGCCGGGGAGGAACACTGAAGCTTTCTTT.

This chain connects TRBV6-2 or TRBV6-3 to TRBJ2-5, with TRBD1 matching 7 bases. Germline trimming cut 6 bases from V and 2 bases from J; bases unmatched to any gene: 15. Per germline, CDR1 MNHEY and CDR2 SVGEGT. This CDR3 comprises 17 residues. CDR3: CASSSYGATGPQETQYF. The CDR3 nucleotides read TGTGCCAGCAGCTCGTACGGCGCGACAGGGCCACAAGAGACCCAGTACTTC.